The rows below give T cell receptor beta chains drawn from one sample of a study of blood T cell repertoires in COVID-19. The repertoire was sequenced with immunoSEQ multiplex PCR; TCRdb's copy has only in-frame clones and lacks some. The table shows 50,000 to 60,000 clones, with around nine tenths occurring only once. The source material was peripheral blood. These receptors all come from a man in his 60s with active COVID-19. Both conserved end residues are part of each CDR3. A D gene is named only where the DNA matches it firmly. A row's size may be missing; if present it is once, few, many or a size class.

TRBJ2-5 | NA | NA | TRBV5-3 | CARSLCARETQYF | TGTGCCAGAAGCTTGTGCGCTCGGGAGACCCAGTACTTC
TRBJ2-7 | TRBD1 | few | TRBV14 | CASSQATGLVGEQYF | TGTGCCAGCAGCCAAGCGACAGGGCTAGTAGGCGAGCAGTACTTC
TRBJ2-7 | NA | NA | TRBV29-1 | CSAGTDYYEQYF | TGCAGCGCCGGGACGGACTACTACGAGCAGTACTTC
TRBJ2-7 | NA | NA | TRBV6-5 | CASSNGPYEQYF | TGTGCCAGCAGTAATGGCCCCTACGAGCAGTACTTC
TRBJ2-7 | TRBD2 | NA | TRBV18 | CASSPGTSGSFSYEQYF | TGTGCCAGCTCACCTGGGACTAGCGGGAGTTTTTCCTACGAGCAGTACTTC
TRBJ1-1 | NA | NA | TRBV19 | CASSIGQVNTEAFF | TGTGCCAGTAGTATAGGACAGGTGAACACTGAAGCTTTCTTT
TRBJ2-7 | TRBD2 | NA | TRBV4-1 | CASSQADFLAGASYEQYF | TGCGCCAGCAGCCAAGCCGATTTTCTAGCGGGAGCCTCCTACGAGCAGTACTTC
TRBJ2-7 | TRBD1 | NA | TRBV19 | CDQRFGTGVYEQYF | TGTGACCAACGTTTCGGGACAGGGGTTTACGAGCAGTACTTC
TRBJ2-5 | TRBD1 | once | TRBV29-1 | CSVVGTGVETQYF | TGCAGCGTTGTGGGGACAGGGGTAGAGACCCAGTACTTC
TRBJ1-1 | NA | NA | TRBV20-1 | CSALGGTEAFF | TGCAGTGCTTTGGGAGGCACTGAAGCTTTCTTT
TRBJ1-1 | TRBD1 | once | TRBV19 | CASSSDRGLGTEAFF | TGTGCCAGTAGTTCCGACAGGGGGCTGGGCACTGAAGCTTTCTTT